The 15 T cell receptor beta chains presented below share a single source sample, sequenced in a study of blood T cell repertoires in COVID-19. Data came from immunoSEQ multiplex PCR; TCRdb stores just in-frame clones and leaves some out. The sample carries tens of thousands of clones, approximately 77% recorded once. Sequences were obtained from peripheral blood. Receptors originate from a human donor in a cohort sampled during active COVID-19.

This clone was detected many times. The J gene is TRBJ1-1, the V gene TRBV10-1; possibly TRBD1 for D (6 bases). This CDR3 has 13 residues. Trimming left V 6 bases short and J 2 bases short, with 10 bases between. Per germline, CDR1 WNHNN and CDR2 SYGVQD (reference sequence). The CDR3 nucleotides read TGCGCCAGCAGAAGGACAGCTAACACTGAAGCTTTCTTT. It codes for CASRRTANTEAFF.

This rearrangement joins TRBV6-6 to TRBJ1-5; perhaps TRBD1 as D (6 bases). Germline-derived CDR1 and CDR2 are MNHNY and SVGAGI (reference sequence). V dropped 7 bases and J dropped 7 bases, with 14 bases sitting between them. CDR3 length equals 13 residues. As DNA, the CDR3 is TGTGCCAGCAACGGGGGGCAGGGACAGCCCCAGCATTTT. Amino acid sequence: CASNGGQGQPQHF.

V gene TRBV6-5 combines with J gene TRBJ1-2; D might be TRBD1 (6 bases). Germline CDR1 and CDR2: MNHEY and SVGAGI. V was shortened by 4 bases and J by 9 bases, with 24 bases between the two germline ends. The CDR3 loop spans 16 amino acids. CDR3 amino acids: CASSSLGGQGRYRYTF. The CDR3 region has the DNA TGTGCCAGCAGTTCCCTGGGGGGGCAGGGGAGGTATCGCTACACCTTC.

CDR3 nucleotide sequence: TGTGCCAGCAGCCCCTCGTGGGGGCCGGGGGAGACCCAGTACTTC. Residues: CASSPSWGPGETQYF. The V gene is TRBV11-2, the J gene TRBJ2-5, with D maybe TRBD1 (6 bases). CDR1 is SGHAT, CDR2 FQNNGV, per germline. This CDR3 has 15 residues. V lost 5 bases and J 5 bases, leaving 18 bases between the germline ends.

The chain is built from TRBV10-3 and TRBJ1-1; D might be TRBD1 (6 bases). The CDR3 is made up of 13 amino acids. Germline CDR1 is ENHRY and CDR2 is SYGVKD. Trimming pared 11 bases from V and 0 bases from J, leaving 13 bases between. DNA for the CDR3: TGTGCCGTTTCACAGGGAATGAACACTGAAGCTTTCTTT. It encodes CAVSQGMNTEAFF.

The chain joins TRBV7-2 to TRBJ2-2, with D possibly matching TRBD2 (6 bases). Trimming removed 1 base from V and 4 bases from J, with 10 bases in between. Germline V gene lookup returns CDR1 SGHTA and CDR2 FQGNSA. This CDR3 contains 15 residues. The CDR3 loop is CASSLGAGFTGELFF. In DNA form, the CDR3 reads TGTGCCAGCAGCTTAGGGGCGGGGTTCACCGGGGAGCTGTTTTTT.

The sample holds one count of this clone. The rearrangement uses TRBV24-1 and TRBJ1-4; D possibly corresponds to TRBD1 (5 bases). The CDR3 sequence is 17 residues long. Trimming shortened V by 3 bases and J by 0 bases, and 13 bases separated the two germline ends. The germline gives CDR1 KGHDR, CDR2 SFDVKD. The CDR3 here is CATSDRTPGATNEKLFF. In nucleotides, the CDR3 is TGTGCCACCAGTGATCGGACTCCGGGGGCAACTAATGAAAAACTGTTTTTT.

The gene calls are TRBV9 and TRBJ1-5; 7 bases match TRBD1. Germline lookup yields CDR1 SGDLS and CDR2 YYNGEE. J was trimmed by 1 base and V by 4 bases; bases with no gene match: 2. The CDR3 covers 14 residues. CDR3 in DNA: TGTGCCAGCAGCCTACAGGGGAGCAATCAGCCCCAGCATTTT. Translating it yields CASSLQGSNQPQHF.

The V and J genes are TRBV7-9 and TRBJ1-3; D unresolved. Trimming removed 1 base at V and 2 bases at J, with 12 bases between. CDR1 is SEHNR, CDR2 FQNEAQ, per germline (reference sequence). The CDR3 loop spans 16 amino acids. The CDR3 DNA sequence: TGTGCCAGCAGCTTAGGTAGTACGGGGACTGGAAACACCATATATTTT. As protein: CASSLGSTGTGNTIYF. Drawing the rest from reference TRBV7-9 and TRBJ1-3, the complete variable domain is DTGVSQNPRHKITKRGQNVTFRCDPISEHNRLYWYRQTLGQGPEFLTYFQNEAQLEKSRLLSDRFSAERPKGSFSTLEIQRTEQGDSAMYLCASSLGSTGTGNTIYFGEGSWLTVV.

V and J are TRBV4-2 and TRBJ2-7; D is unclear. The CDR3 length is 18 residues. Germline V gene lookup returns CDR1 LGHNA and CDR2 YNFKEQ. V was cut by 4 bases and J by 1 base, with 23 bases left in between. This chain's CDR3 is CASSPNRLSVGQSYEQYF. DNA for the CDR3: TGTGCCAGCAGCCCCAACCGATTATCTGTGGGCCAGTCCTACGAGCAGTACTTC.

The V gene is TRBV24-1, the J gene TRBJ2-2; 8 nucleotides agree with TRBD2. Germline V CDR1 and CDR2: KGHDR, SFDVKD. The CDR3 has 12 amino acids. With V trimmed by 8 bases and J by 5 bases, 0 bases remained unmatched. The DNA of the CDR3 is TGTGCCACCATAGCGGGGACCGGGGAGCTGTTTTTT. Protein product: CATIAGTGELFF.

The rearrangement joins TRBV18 to TRBJ1-1; 8 positions match TRBD1. The CDR3 runs to 18 residues. From germline, CDR1 is KGHSH and CDR2 LQKENI. The ends lost 4 bases at V and 0 bases at J; junction bases unmatched: 13. DNA of the CDR3: TGTGCCAGCTCACTTACGGGACAGGCCTTCTCTATGAACACTGAAGCTTTCTTT. Translating gives CASSLTGQAFSMNTEAFF.

The genes are TRBV29-1 and TRBJ2-1; TRBD2 matches 13 bases. CDR1 SQVTM and CDR2 ANQGSEA come from the germline V gene. Trimming at V came to 5 bases and at J to 5 bases, leaving 3 bases not matched to a gene. There are 14 residues in the CDR3. CDR3 sequence reads: CSVRGTSGNNEQFF. The CDR3 bases are TGCAGCGTTCGAGGGACTAGCGGGAACAATGAGCAGTTCTTC.

Remarks on this clone: One end of the junction varies from germline; a read error may be responsible. Other DNA sequences within the sample encode an identical CDR3. The chain recombines TRBV5-1 with TRBJ2-7, with D unresolved. This CDR3 spans 14 amino acids. Germline V gene data show CDR1 as SGHRS and CDR2 as YFSETQ. CDR3: CASSLDPGSYEQYF. The DNA of the CDR3 is TGCGCCAGCAGTTTGGATCCGGGCTCCTACGAGCAGTACTTC.

This clone has a single count. The CDR3 nucleotides read TGTGCCAGCACCCCTCCGGGACTAGCGGGAGGGGAGCAGTTCTTC. Translation: CASTPPGLAGGEQFF. This rearrangement joins TRBV9 to TRBJ2-1; 16 nucleotides align to TRBD2. The CDR3 has 15 residues. From germline, CDR1 is SGDLS and CDR2 YYNGEE. J lost 10 bases, V lost 6 bases, and 7 bases had no gene match.